Below are 17 T cell receptor beta chains sequenced from a single sample in a study of blood T cell repertoires in COVID-19. Clones were read by immunoSEQ multiplex PCR, and TCRdb kept only the in-frame ones, dropping some. This sample has approximately 250,000 clones, with 86% found just once. Sequencing input: peripheral blood. The receptors stem from a man in his forties with active or convalescent COVID-19.

This sequence joins TRBV29-1 and TRBJ2-3; D call uncertain. Germline lookup yields CDR1 SQVTM and CDR2 ANQGSEA. The CDR3 length is 11 residues. The ends were cut back, 4 bases at V and 6 bases at J, with 8 bases in the middle. For the CDR3, the DNA is TGCAGCGTTGTGCGAGCTGATACGCAGTATTTT. This sequence encodes CSVVRADTQYF.

The gene calls are TRBV7-9 and TRBJ2-1; possible D gene TRBD1, 5 bases. V was shortened by 1 base and J by 13 bases, with 14 bases between the two germline ends. The CDR3 runs 13 residues. Germline V CDR1 and CDR2: SEHNR, FQNEAQ (reference sequence). CDR3 in DNA: TGTGCCAGCAGCTTAGTAGGGGTGAGGAAACAGTTCTTC. It codes for CASSLVGVRKQFF.

This clone was recorded only once. The V and J genes are TRBV11-3 and TRBJ2-7; D unclear. Trimming stripped 3 bases from V and 5 bases from J, with 14 bases between. Germline values: CDR1 SGHNT, CDR2 YENEEA. The CDR3 covers 14 residues. CDR3 region: CASSFRLLANEQYF. DNA for the CDR3: TGTGCCAGCAGCTTTCGACTCCTTGCCAACGAGCAGTACTTC. Variable domain in full (rest from reference TRBV11-3 and TRBJ2-7): EAGVVQSPRYKIIEKKQPVAFWCNPISGHNTLYWYLQNLGQGPELLIRYENEEAVDDSQLPKDRFSAERLKGVDSTLKIQPAELGDSAVYLCASSFRLLANEQYFGPGTRLTVT.

The V gene is TRBV12-5, the J gene TRBJ2-3, with 9 positions matching TRBD1. With 3 bases clipped from V and 4 bases from J, the junction kept 5 bases outside the gene matches. CDR1 is LGHNT, CDR2 FRNRAP, per germline. CDR3 length: 15 residues. In DNA form, the CDR3 reads TGTGCTAGTGGTTTCGGACAGGGGACTTCAGATACGCAGTATTTT. Residues: CASGFGQGTSDTQYF.

The chain joins TRBV3-1 (or the pseudogene TRBV3-2) to TRBJ1-5; TRBD1 is a possible D gene (6 bases). Germline lookup yields CDR1 LGHDT and CDR2 YNNKEL (reference sequence). V lost 2 bases, J lost 8 bases, and 16 bases lay in between. This CDR3 has 15 residues. The CDR3 DNA is TGTGCCAGCAGCCAAAATTGGGGGACAACGGAGCCCCAGCATTTT. It translates to CASSQNWGTTEPQHF.

This clone was observed a single time. The genes are TRBV2 and TRBJ1-4; 8 bases fit TRBD1. V trimming: 7 bases; J trimming: 5 bases; junction bases outside the gene matches: 3. Germline CDR1 and CDR2: SNHLY and FYNNEI. CDR3 size: 13 residues. In nucleotides, the CDR3 is TGTGCCAGCATCCCAGGGGGCAATGAAAAACTGTTTTTT. Protein sequence: CASIPGGNEKLFF. Drawing the rest from reference TRBV2 and TRBJ1-4, the complete variable domain is EPEVTQTPSHQVTQMGQEVILRCVPISNHLYFYWYRQILGQKVEFLVSFYNNEISEKSEIFDDQFSVERPDGSNFTLKIRSTKLEDSAMYFCASIPGGNEKLFFGSGTQLSVL.

The CDR3 sequence: CSVESFQYNEKLFF. Here the CDR3 DNA reads TGCAGCGTTGAAAGTTTTCAGTATAATGAAAAACTGTTTTTT. This rearrangement joins TRBV29-1 to TRBJ1-4, with D hard to call. CDR1 is SQVTM and CDR2 is ANQGSEA in the germline V gene. This CDR3 is built from 14 residues. Trimming took 2 bases from V and 4 from J, leaving 11 bases between them.

The chain joins TRBV2 to TRBJ2-7; TRBD1 matches at 7 bases. The CDR3 covers 14 residues. Germline lookup yields CDR1 SNHLY and CDR2 FYNNEI. V was pared by 8 bases and J by 2 bases, with 9 bases of the junction left unmatched. CDR3 sequence reads: CASSLNRGPYEQYF. For the CDR3, the DNA is TGTGCCAGCTCTCTCAACAGGGGACCCTACGAGCAGTACTTC.

The gene calls are TRBV6-1 and TRBJ1-5, with D tentatively TRBD1 (5 bases). V dropped 3 bases and J dropped 6 bases, with 21 bases sitting between them. The CDR3 is 17 residues long. The V gene's germline CDR1 is MNHNS and CDR2 SASEGT. This CDR3 is CASSDGFGPGKGQPQHF. CDR3 coding DNA: TGTGCCAGCAGTGACGGATTTGGGCCAGGGAAGGGTCAGCCCCAGCATTTT.

The chain joins TRBV30 to TRBJ2-3; 7 bases map to TRBD2. Germline trimming cut 4 bases from V and 1 base from J; bases unmatched to any gene: 8. Germline CDR1 is GTSNPN and CDR2 is SVGIG (reference sequence). The CDR3 spans 15 residues. In DNA form, the CDR3 reads TGTGCCTGGACGGCGGCGGGAGCCCGCACAGATACGCAGTATTTT. Translated: CAWTAAGARTDTQYF.

This chain connects TRBV6-5 to TRBJ1-1, with D possibly matching TRBD1 (5 bases). Germline CDR1 and CDR2: MNHEY and SVGAGI. This CDR3 comprises 14 residues. The ends were cut back, 4 bases at V and 6 bases at J, with 15 bases in the middle. The DNA for the CDR3 is TGTGCCAGCAGTTTCGACGGCGGCAGGGCTGAAGCTTTCTTT. It is translated as CASSFDGGRAEAFF.

In this sample, this clone turned up a few times. V usage is TRBV28 and J usage is TRBJ1-2; D unresolved. V was shortened by 5 bases and J by 14 bases, with 21 bases between the two germline ends. The CDR3 spans 13 residues. Per the germline V gene, CDR1 is MDHEN and CDR2 is SYDVKM. The CDR3 loop reads CASSSVNVRVWTF. CDR3 nucleotides: TGTGCCAGCAGTAGTGTGAACGTGAGAGTCTGGACCTTC.

This clone has more than one count but fewer than ten. The rearrangement joins TRBV3-1 (or the pseudogene TRBV3-2) to TRBJ2-6; TRBD1 matches at 7 bases. The CDR3 contains 11 residues. With 5 bases clipped from V and 16 bases from J, the junction kept 5 bases outside the gene matches. Germline loops: CDR1 LGHDT, CDR2 YNNKEL (reference sequence). The CDR3 loop is CASSARQGLTF. Here the CDR3 DNA reads TGTGCCAGCAGCGCACGACAGGGTCTGACTTTC.

This chain links TRBV6-6 with TRBJ2-7; the match to TRBD2 covers 11 bases. Germline CDR1 reads MNHNY; CDR2 reads SVGAGI (reference sequence). The CDR3 runs to 14 residues. Trimming removed 6 bases from V and 4 bases from J; junction bases left unmatched: 5. CDR3 loop: CASSRLAGWYEQYF. In nucleotides, the CDR3 is TGTGCCAGCAGCCGACTAGCGGGATGGTACGAGCAGTACTTC.

This chain uses TRBV10-3 with TRBJ2-1; 8 bases line up with TRBD1. Trimming removed 10 bases from V and 2 bases from J; junction bases left unmatched: 7. The length of the CDR3 is 14 residues. The germline V gene has CDR1 ENHRY and CDR2 SYGVKD. CDR3 sequence reads: CATEGQGTYNEQFF. DNA of the CDR3: TGTGCCACCGAAGGACAGGGTACCTACAATGAGCAGTTCTTC.

The chain uses TRBV19 and TRBJ1-1; D uncertain. The V end was cut by 0 bases, the J end by 6 bases, with 17 bases between. This CDR3 comprises 16 residues. Germline CDR1 reads LNHDA; CDR2 reads SQIVND (reference sequence). The CDR3 loop is CASSIDAFPLDSEAFF. The CDR3 DNA reads as TGTGCCAGTAGTATAGATGCCTTCCCTCTCGACTCTGAAGCTTTCTTT.

The CDR3 sequence: CALVPGQGTNTEAFF. Written as DNA, the CDR3 is TGTGCCCTTGTCCCGGGACAGGGGACGAACACTGAAGCTTTCTTT. V is TRBV30 and J is TRBJ1-1, with TRBD1 matching 10 bases. The CDR3 runs 15 residues. The V gene end was trimmed by 8 bases and the J gene end by 1 base; junction bases not matched to a gene: 10. Germline CDR1 reads GTSNPN; CDR2 reads SVGIG (reference sequence). Filled out from reference TRBV30 and TRBJ1-1, the complete variable domain reads SQTIHQWPATLVQPVGSPLSLECTVEGTSNPNLYWYRQAAGRGLQLLFYSVGIGQISSEVPQNLSASRPQDRQFILSSKKLLLSDSGFYLCALVPGQGTNTEAFFGQGTRLTVV.